The present entry profiles one T cell receptor (beta chain) with its context. This CDR3 has 14 residues. Germline V gene data show CDR1 as SGDLS and CDR2 as YYNGEE. V dropped 3 bases and J dropped 3 bases, with 12 bases sitting between them. Original analysis: Estimation of nucleated cell counts was performed using reference gene primer amplification. Clones were sequenced by immunoSEQ multiplex PCR, and TCRdb holds only the in-frame ones, with some missing. That table gives V, J and clone size, and the DNA gave D and trimming. The sample has about 260,000 clones, approximately 84% seen once. The entry originates in a study of blood T cell repertoires in COVID-19. As for the study in general: Spain, Italy and the United States supplied samples that represented acute and convalescent COVID-19. T cells, B-cell-depleted T cells, or PBMCs provided the cDNA or gDNA that served as material.

The chain carries TRBV9 and TRBJ1-2; possible D gene TRBD1, 6 bases. The receptor's source is an elderly woman with acute or convalescent COVID-19. Sequenced: peripheral blood. Written as DNA, the CDR3 is TGTGCCAGCAGCGCGGGACACGCCGACTATGGCTACACCTTC. As protein: CASSAGHADYGYTF.